This record concerns one T cell receptor beta chain sequence. This clone has a handful of counts. Its antigen specificity is not known. It has no much larger one-base neighbor in the sample; base qualities were not kept. The sample is drawn from a study of shared clonotypes between healthy human individuals (TCRdb year 2020). With regard to the full study: A couple of women and a few men aged 18 to 49 years were included in the cohort. Between about 0.85 and 9.5 billion PBMCs per donor were obtained by leukapheresis. To increase sequencing depth and limit assay-specific biases, TCR repertoire library preparation and sequencing were carried out by different laboratories using diverse techniques. Per donor, three plates each were used for CD4 naive and CD4 memory, two for CD8 naive, and one for CD8 memory. The study deeply sequenced blood TCR repertoires of about 5 healthy adults to estimate repertoire size and the extent of clonotype sharing between individuals.

Using the deep immunoSEQ assay, TCR CDR3 regions were amplified from genomic DNA by multiplex PCR. Extracted genomic DNA from each cell subset was spread evenly across all wells of several immunoSEQ 96-well plates, with each plate serving as a replicate. For sorted subsets, around 200 ng genomic DNA, equal to tens of thousands of T cell genomes, was loaded into each replicate PCR. Purified libraries were measured with a Qubit 3.0 fluorometer, size-checked on a Bioanalyzer 2100, and measured again with the KAPA Library Quantification kit. Every immunoSEQ 96-well plate was sequenced on a separate single-read 150-cycle Illumina NextSeq 550 flow cell. Concerning the study's data processing: Because the immunoSEQ output included only junctional sequences and no quality scores, the filtering could not be the same as the filtering used for full-length reads. Sequences were annotated with PyIR, a Python wrapper for IgBLAST v1.9, and V/J genes and CDR3 were assigned using IMGT germline references. Any read was removed if the V/J assignment was weak (E-value above 1e-6), the CDR3 was missing, or the read contained stop codons, out-of-frame junctions, or ambiguous translated residues. V3J clonotypes were defined as sequences sharing an identical inferred V gene, J gene, and CDR3 amino acid sequence. Percentage overlap between repertoires was calculated by dividing the number of shared unique clonotypes by the size of the smaller repertoire. Richness of each repertoire was evaluated using RTK rarefaction, the Chao1 estimator, and Recon v2.1 estimates of unobserved clonotypes. Generation probabilities were computed with OLGA for all TCRbeta clonotypes obtained by the gDNA method from several donors. TCRdb obtained this table from immuneACCESS and retained in-frame rearrangements with V and J assigned. These tables miss some clones; where compared with another copy, unresolved V genes account for less than half of the shortfall, and the remainder is unexplained. Clone size and the V and J calls come from that table; the DNA yielded D and trimming. Recorded for this sample are fewer than 1.4 million clones; about 84% of them occurred a single time. The ten most abundant clones make up 0.5% to 0.65% of the sample.

Including the terminal cysteine and phenylalanine, the CDR3 comprises 12 residues. The retained sequence is limited to the CDR3, 36 bases, with the frame set at the first base. Trimmed from V: 9 bases; trimmed from J: 6 bases; junction bases lacking a gene match: 6. Taken from the germline V gene, the CDR1 and CDR2 loops are SNHLY and FYNNEI. The donors were healthy, HIV-negative adults who had no recently reported acute infections or vaccinations. Only Caucasian adults living in Nashville, Tennessee, USA were represented among the donors. CD4+ T cells were enriched by magnetic negative selection; naive cells were then positively selected on CD45RA, and the negative fraction formed the memory subset. After blood collection by leukapheresis, PBMCs were isolated using Ficoll-Histopaque density gradient centrifugation and then cryopreserved in the vapor phase of liquid nitrogen. Analytical flow cytometry was used to check the purity and quantity of each magnetically sorted T cell population. From each sorted fraction, genomic DNA was isolated and quantified by UV absorbance on a Nanodrop 2000c.

Paper-wide results and their limitations: The small number of donors limited the genetic and exposure-history diversity represented. Based on pairwise subsampling, the degree of clonotype sharing among donors was expected to be affected by sequencing depth. Only blood was sampled, and tissue TCR repertoires likely differ from those in blood. Clonotypes shared by all four sorted-subset donors showed higher generation probabilities than non-shared clonotypes. Naive subsets generally had larger estimated clonotype richness than memory subsets. Sharing across four donors was observed for around 4.8% of naive CD4, less than 4% of naive CD8, 2% to 2.5% of memory CD4, and about 0.4% of memory CD8 clonotypes. Rarefaction of sorted-subset datasets indicated incomplete sequencing despite the large sequencing depth.

The receptor chain draws on TRBV2 and TRBJ2-7, with 9 central nucleotides matching TRBD1. The source of this sequence is a man aged 18 to 30 in good health. Some clones in this sample may be carry-over from other donors' samples. Sequenced sample: memory CD4+ T cells from PBMCs. What this sample's cell subset or site label stands for: CD45RA-negative fraction. In nucleotide form, the sequence is TGTGCCAGGAGGACAGGGGACGGCGAGCAGTACTTC. This codes for CARRTGDGEQYF.